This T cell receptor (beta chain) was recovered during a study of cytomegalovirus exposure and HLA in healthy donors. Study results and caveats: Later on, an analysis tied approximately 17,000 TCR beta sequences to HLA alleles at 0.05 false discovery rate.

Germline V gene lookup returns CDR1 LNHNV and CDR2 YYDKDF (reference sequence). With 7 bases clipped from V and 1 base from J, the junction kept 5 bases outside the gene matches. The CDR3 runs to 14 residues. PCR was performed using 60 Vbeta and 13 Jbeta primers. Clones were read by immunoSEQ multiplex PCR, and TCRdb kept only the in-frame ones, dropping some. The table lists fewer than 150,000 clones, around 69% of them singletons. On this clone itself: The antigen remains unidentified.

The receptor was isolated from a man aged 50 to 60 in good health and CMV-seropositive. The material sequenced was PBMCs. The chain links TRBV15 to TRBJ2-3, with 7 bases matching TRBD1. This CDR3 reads CATTPGGRTDTQYF. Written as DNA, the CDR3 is TGTGCCACCACCCCAGGGGGACGCACAGATACGCAGTATTTT.